These T cell receptor beta chains were read from a single sample in a study of cytomegalovirus exposure and HLA in healthy donors. Produced via immunoSEQ multiplex PCR; TCRdb's table is partial and in-frame only. The sample lists 110,000 to 150,000 clones; roughly 73% were seen once. Specimen: PBMCs. The receptors originated from a man aged 35 to 55 in good health and CMV-seronegative. The CDR3 runs from the conserved cysteine through the conserved F or W.

TRBV5-6,CASSTVGTGAYEQYF
TRBV5-1,CASSLVDSHEQYF
TRBV2,CASYSIEAFF
TRBV6-1,CASGGSGTGHTEAFF
TRBV10-2,CASSQVPEQYF
TRBV5-4,CASSSGGLSLSEQYF
TRBV4-1,CASSQGGGNTGELFF
TRBV7-2,CASSLSYRGQAEAFF
TRBV11-2,CASSLGFQGFREQYF
TRBV28,CASGVGQGSSPLHF
TRBV7-9,CASSPRGKANEQYF
TRBV19,CASGEQGASGYQPQHF
TRBV5-1,CASSLGSRAGNYGYTF
TRBV6-5,CASSYSIAGDGNGYTF
TRBV6-6,CASSSYRTAANEKLFF
TRBV10-1,CASSPRTGNSGANVLTF
TRBV7-9,CASSLGGGFPDTQYF
TRBV5-8,CASSLGDRVYSNQPQHF
TRBV14,CASSSLGTGGTNTGELFF
TRBV28,CASSLEAGGRGYTF
TRBV20-1,CSANTNYGYTF
TRBV7-8,CASSANNQGLLYGYTF
TRBV5-5,CASSHGGGRVGYEQYF
TRBV4-1,CASSQDWDNSNQPQHF
TRBV7-8,CASSVTGGAYEQYF
TRBV7-8,CASSSQAFGYGYTF
TRBV7-9,CASTIGQQSYEQYF
TRBV7-8,CASSRTDSNQPQHF
TRBV7-2,CASSSGANYGYTF
TRBV18,CASSPRDRSRTYEQYF